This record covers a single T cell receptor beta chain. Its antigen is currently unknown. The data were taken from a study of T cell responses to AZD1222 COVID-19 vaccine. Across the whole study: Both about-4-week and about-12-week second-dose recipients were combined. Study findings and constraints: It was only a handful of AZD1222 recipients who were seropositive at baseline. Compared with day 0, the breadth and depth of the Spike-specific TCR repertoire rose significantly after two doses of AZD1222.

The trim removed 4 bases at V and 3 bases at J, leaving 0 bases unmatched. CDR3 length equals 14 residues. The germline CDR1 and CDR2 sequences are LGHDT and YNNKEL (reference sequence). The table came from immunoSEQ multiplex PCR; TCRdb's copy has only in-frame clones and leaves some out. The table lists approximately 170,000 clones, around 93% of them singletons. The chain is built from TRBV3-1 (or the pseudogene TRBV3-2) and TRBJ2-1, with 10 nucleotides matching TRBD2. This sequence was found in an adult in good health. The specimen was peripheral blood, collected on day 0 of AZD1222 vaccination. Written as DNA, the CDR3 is TGTGCCAGCAGCCGGACTAGCGGCTACAATGAGCAGTTCTTC. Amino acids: CASSRTSGYNEQFF.